This T cell receptor beta chain derives from a study of T-cell reconstitution after alpha-beta-depleted transplantation in children (dated by TCRdb to the mid-2010s). For the study in its entirety: Using TCR repertoire profiling, the study followed T-cell immune reconstitution in a quantitative way in children after TCRalphabeta/CD19-depleted allogeneic hematopoietic cell transplantation. The paper as a whole reports these results and caveats: Over the following months the frequencies of hyperexpanded clones went down, and after one year T-cell counts and TCRbeta diversity were mostly credited to newly produced T cells. The apparently early alphabetaT-cell count recovery about two months after transplant was reportedly dependent on only several hundred rapidly expanded clones derived from non-depleted graft cells. In some patients, high TCRbeta diversity at day 60 was attributed to recipient T cells and intrathymic progenitors that had survived conditioning.

Per the publication, the treatment or condition label means: allogeneic hematopoietic cell transplantation with graft depleted of TCRalphabeta T cells and CD19 B cells. Transplant recipients were children who received TCRalphabeta/CD19-depleted allogeneic hematopoietic cell grafts. The library was made by PCR. For sequencing, an Illumina HiSeq 2500 was employed. TCR library preparation used molecular barcoding, with unique molecular identifiers applied to normalize quantification of the TCRbeta repertoire. TCRdb ran its own pipeline on the public reads, namely fastp trimming at Q25 and MiXCR clone calling, and kept in-frame beta chains. All rows with the same CDR3 protein become a single entry with the most common DNA and genes. This sample holds about 240,000 distinct CDR3 sequences; more than 20% were observed only once. Roughly 2.5% of the sample goes to the ten largest clones. As to this clonotype: This clone's antigen is unknown. Base qualities were left out, and no much larger clone turns up one base away.

The sequence derives from a girl aged 2-10 years with Fanconi anemia, due to receive a stem cell transplant. The sequencing used PBMCs, collected before TCRalphabeta/CD19-depleted stem cell transplant.

The CDR3 reads as follows: CASSYKQGSYEQYF. The nucleotides are TGTGCCAGCAGTTACAAGCAGGGCTCCTACGAGCAGTACTTC. The chain links TRBV6-2 or TRBV6-3 with TRBJ2-7; TRBD1 is perhaps the D gene, given 5 matching bases. CDR1 and CDR2, per the germline V gene, are MNHEY and SVGEGT. Its CDR3 holds 14 amino acids, cysteine through phenylalanine. The only DNA kept is the CDR3, 42 bases in frame from the first base. V gives up 2 bases and J gives up 0 bases, and the segment between their germline ends measures 8 bases.